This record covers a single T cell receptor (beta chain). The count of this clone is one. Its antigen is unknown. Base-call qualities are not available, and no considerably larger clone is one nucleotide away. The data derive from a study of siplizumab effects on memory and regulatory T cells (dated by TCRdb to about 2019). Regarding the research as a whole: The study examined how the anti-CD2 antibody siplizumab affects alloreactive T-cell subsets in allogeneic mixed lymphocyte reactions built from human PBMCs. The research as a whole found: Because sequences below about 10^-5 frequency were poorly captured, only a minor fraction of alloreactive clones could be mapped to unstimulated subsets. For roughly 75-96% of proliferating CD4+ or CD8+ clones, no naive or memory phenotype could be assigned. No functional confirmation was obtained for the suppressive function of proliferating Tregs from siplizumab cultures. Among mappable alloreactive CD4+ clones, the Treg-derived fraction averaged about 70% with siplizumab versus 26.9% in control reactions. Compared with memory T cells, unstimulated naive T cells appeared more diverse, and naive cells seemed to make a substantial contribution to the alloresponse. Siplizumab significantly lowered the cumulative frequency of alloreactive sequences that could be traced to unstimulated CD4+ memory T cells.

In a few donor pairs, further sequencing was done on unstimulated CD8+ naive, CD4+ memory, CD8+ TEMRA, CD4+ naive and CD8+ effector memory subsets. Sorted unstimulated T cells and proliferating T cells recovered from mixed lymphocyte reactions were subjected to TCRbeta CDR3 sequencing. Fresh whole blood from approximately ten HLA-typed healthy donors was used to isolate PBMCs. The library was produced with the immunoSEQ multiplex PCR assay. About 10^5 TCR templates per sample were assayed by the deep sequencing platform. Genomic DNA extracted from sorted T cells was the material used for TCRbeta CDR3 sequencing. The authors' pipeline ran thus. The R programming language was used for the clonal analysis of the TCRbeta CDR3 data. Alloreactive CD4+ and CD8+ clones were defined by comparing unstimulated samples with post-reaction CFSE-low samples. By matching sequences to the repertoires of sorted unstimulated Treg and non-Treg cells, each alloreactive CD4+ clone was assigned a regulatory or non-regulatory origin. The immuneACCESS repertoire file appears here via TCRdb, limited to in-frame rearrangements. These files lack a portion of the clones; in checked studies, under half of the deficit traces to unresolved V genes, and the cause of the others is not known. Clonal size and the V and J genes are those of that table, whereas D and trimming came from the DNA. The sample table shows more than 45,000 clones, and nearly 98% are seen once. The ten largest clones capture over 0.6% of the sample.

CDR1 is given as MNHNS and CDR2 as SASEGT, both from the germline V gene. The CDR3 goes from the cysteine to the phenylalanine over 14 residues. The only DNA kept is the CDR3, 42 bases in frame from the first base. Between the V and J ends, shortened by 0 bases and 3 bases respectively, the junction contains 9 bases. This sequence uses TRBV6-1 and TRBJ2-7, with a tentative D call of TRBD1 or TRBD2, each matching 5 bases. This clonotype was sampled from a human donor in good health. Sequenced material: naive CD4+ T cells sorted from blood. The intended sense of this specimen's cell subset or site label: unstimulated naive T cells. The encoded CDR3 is CASSEAGTDYEQYF. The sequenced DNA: TGTGCCAGCAGTGAAGCCGGGACCGACTACGAGCAGTACTTC.